This paragraph covers one T cell receptor beta chain sequence. Trimming shortened V by 7 bases and J by 0 bases, and 12 bases separated the two germline ends. CDR3 length: 14 amino acids. The V gene's germline CDR1 is SEHNR and CDR2 FQNEAQ (reference sequence). This entry comes from a study of shared clonotypes between healthy human individuals. Produced via immunoSEQ multiplex PCR; TCRdb's table is partial and in-frame only. The sample holds approximately 500,000 clones, 90% to 97% seen once. The receptor's source is a woman aged 25 to 45 in good health. Sequenced material: naive CD4+ T cells sorted from blood. Documented subset: CD45RA+ positively selected. This chain connects TRBV7-9 to TRBJ1-1; no clear D. DNA for the CDR3: TGTGCCAGCACCCCTAACCAATTGAACACTGAAGCTTTCTTT. Translated: CASTPNQLNTEAFF.